This TCR beta chain emerged from a study of neurological immune-mediated disorders. PBMCs stored at -80 C, numbering 2 million, were the origin of the unsorted libraries. In this sample, this clonotype turned up many times. The CDR3 is 13 residues long. CDR1 SGHTA and CDR2 FQGNSA come from the germline V gene. V was clipped by 1 base and J by 7 bases, with 8 bases between them. TCRdb recomputed calls from the 5' RACE reads with MiXCR, one row per CDR3 protein. The table lists about 66,000 distinct CDR3 sequences, roughly 4.5% of them singletons. The sequenced sample was PBMCs. The sequence derives from a woman aged 70 to 79 with multiple sclerosis. The V call is TRBV7-2, the J call TRBJ1-5; TRBD1 is a possible D gene (6 bases). The CDR3 here is CASSLEQGQPQHF. As DNA, the CDR3 is TGTGCCAGCAGCTTAGAACAGGGACAGCCCCAGCATTTT.